This T cell receptor beta chain originates from a study of blood T cell repertoires in COVID-19. Turning to the study itself: Researchers got acute and convalescent COVID-19 samples from the United States, Italy and Spain. The cDNA or gDNA used as material had been derived from T cells, B-cell-depleted T cells, or PBMCs.

As handled by the study authors: By means of reference gene primer amplification, nucleated cell counts were estimated. Sequencing was performed with immunoSEQ multiplex PCR; in TCRdb, only in-frame clones are kept and a portion is missing. V, J and clone size were drawn from that table, and D and trimming were deduced from the DNA. This table has over 95,000 clones, 85% appearing once. CDR3 length: 14 residues. Trimming left V 5 bases short and J 6 bases short, with 14 bases between. Germline CDR1 LGHDT, CDR2 YNNKEL (reference sequence). V gene TRBV3-1 (or the pseudogene TRBV3-2) combines with J gene TRBJ1-5, with a possible D match to TRBD1 (5 bases). Sequenced sample: peripheral blood. The TCR was taken from a human donor in a cohort sampled during active COVID-19. The CDR3 loop reads CASSLGVGSQPQHF. Here the CDR3 DNA reads TGTGCCAGCAGCTTAGGGGTAGGGTCTCAGCCCCAGCATTTT.